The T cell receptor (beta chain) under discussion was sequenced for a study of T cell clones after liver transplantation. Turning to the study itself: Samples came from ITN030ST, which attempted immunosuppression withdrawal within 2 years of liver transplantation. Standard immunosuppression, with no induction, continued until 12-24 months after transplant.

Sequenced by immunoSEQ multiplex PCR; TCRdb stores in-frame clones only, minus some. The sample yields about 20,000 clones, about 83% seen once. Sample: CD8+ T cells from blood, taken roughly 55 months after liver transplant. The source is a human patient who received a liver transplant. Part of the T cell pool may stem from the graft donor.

CDR3 amino acids: CASRDYEQYF. CDR3 DNA: TGCGCCAGCAGAGACTACGAGCAGTACTTC. The chain recombines TRBV10-2 with TRBJ2-7; D ambiguous. CDR3 length: 10 amino acids. Looked up from germline, CDR1 is WSHSY and CDR2 is SAAADI. The germline V and J ends were trimmed by 6 bases and 3 bases, with 3 bases remaining between them.